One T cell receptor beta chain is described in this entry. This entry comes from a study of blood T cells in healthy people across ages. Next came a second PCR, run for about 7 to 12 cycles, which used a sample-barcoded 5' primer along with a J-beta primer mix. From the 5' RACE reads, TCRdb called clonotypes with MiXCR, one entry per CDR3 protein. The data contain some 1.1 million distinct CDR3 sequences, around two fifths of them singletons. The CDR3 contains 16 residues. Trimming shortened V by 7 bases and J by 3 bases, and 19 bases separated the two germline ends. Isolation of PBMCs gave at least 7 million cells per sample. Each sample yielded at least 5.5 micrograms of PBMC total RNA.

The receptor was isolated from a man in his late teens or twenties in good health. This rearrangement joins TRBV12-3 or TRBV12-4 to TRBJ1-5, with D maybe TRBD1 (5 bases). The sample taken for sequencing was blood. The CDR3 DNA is TGTGCCAGCAACCTGACAGACCCACGGAACAATCAGCCCCAGCATTTT. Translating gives CASNLTDPRNNQPQHF.